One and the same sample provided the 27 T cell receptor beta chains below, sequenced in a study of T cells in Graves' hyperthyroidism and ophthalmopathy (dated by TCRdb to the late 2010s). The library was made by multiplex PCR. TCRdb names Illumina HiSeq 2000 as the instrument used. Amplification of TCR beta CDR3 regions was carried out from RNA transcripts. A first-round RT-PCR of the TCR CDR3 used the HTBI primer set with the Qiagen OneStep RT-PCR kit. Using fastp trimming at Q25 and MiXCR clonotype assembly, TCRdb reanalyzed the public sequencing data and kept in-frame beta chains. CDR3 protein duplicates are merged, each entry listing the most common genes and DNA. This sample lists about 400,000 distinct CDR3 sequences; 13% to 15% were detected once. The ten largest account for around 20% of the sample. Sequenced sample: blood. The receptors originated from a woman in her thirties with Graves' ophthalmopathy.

CDR3 sequence (DNA): TGTGCCAGCAGTATCACGGGACAGAGAAACATTCAGTACTTC. It codes for CASSITGQRNIQYF. V and J are TRBV6-2 or TRBV6-3 and TRBJ2-4; 7 bases are shared with TRBD1. The germline V gene encodes CDR1 MNHEY and CDR2 SVGEGT. CDR3 size: 14 residues. The ends lost 5 bases at V and 6 bases at J; junction bases unmatched: 7.

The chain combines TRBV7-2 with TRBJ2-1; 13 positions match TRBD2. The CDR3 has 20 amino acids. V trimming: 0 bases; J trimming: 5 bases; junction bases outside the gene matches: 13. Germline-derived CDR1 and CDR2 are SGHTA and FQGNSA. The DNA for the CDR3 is TGTGCCAGCAGCTTAGCCGCGGGAGGGACTAGCGGGGTCAACAACAATGAGCAGTTCTTC. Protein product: CASSLAAGGTSGVNNNEQFF. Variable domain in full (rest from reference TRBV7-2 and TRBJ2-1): GAGVSQSPSNKVTEKGKDVELRCDPISGHTALYWYRQSLGQGLEFLIYFQGNSAPDKSGLPSDRFSAERTGGSVSTLTIQRTQQEDSAVYLCASSLAAGGTSGVNNNEQFFGPGTRLTVL.

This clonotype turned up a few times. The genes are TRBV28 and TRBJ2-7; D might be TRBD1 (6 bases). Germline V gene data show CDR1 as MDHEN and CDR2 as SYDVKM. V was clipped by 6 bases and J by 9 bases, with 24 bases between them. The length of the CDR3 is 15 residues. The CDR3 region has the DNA TGTGCCAGCAGGTCCCAGGGGCCAGGGTCTTCCGGGCAGTACTTC. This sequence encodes CASRSQGPGSSGQYF.

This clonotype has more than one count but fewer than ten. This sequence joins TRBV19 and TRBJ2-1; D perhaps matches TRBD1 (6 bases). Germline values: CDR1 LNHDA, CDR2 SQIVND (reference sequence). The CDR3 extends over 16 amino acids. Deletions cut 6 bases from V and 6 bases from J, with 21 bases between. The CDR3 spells CASSISGTLTRNEQFF. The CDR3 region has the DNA TGTGCCAGTAGCATTTCCGGGACATTGACTCGCAATGAGCAGTTCTTC.

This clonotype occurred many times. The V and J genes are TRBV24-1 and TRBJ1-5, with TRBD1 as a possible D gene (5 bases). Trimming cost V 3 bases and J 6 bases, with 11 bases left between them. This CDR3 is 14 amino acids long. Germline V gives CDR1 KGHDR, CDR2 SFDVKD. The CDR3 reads CATSDRAGGQPQHF. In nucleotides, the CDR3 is TGTGCCACCAGTGATCGAGCCGGGGGTCAGCCCCAGCATTTT.

Here the CDR3 DNA reads TGTGCCAGCAGTTTGAAGGTGTGGGAGGGCACTGAAGCTTTCTTT. This codes for CASSLKVWEGTEAFF. The gene calls are TRBV28 and TRBJ1-1; D gene uncertain. V shed 3 bases and J shed 4 bases, with 15 bases lying between them. Germline loops: CDR1 MDHEN, CDR2 SYDVKM. The CDR3 has 15 residues.

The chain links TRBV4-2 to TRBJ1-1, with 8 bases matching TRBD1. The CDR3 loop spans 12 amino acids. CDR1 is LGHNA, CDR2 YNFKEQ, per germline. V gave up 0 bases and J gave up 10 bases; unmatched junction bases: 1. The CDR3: CASSQDTGGAFF. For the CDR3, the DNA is TGTGCCAGCAGCCAAGATACAGGGGGAGCTTTCTTT.

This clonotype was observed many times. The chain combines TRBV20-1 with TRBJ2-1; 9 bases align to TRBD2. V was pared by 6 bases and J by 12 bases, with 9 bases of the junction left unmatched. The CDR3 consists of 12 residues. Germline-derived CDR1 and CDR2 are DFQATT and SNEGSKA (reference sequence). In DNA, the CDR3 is TGCAGTGCCACCGGGACTAGCTCCGTGCAGTTCTTC. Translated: CSATGTSSVQFF.

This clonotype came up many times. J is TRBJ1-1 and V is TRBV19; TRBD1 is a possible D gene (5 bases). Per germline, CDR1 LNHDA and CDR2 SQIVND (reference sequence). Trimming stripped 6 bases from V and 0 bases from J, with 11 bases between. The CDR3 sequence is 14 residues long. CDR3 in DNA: TGTGCCAGTAGAACCGGGACGGTGAACACTGAAGCTTTCTTT. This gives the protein CASRTGTVNTEAFF.

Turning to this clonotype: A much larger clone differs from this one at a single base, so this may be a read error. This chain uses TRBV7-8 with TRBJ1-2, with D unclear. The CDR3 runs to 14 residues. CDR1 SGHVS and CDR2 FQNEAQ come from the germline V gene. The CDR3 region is CASTLDERSYGYTF. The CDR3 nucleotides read TGTGCCAGCACCTTAGATGAACGGAGCTATGGCTACACCTTC. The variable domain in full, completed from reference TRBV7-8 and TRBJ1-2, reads GAGVSQSPRYKVAKRGQDVALRCDPISGHVSLFWYQQALGQGPEFLTYFQNEAQLDKSGLPSDRFFAERPEGSVSTLKIQRTQQEDSAVYLCASTLDERSYGYTFGSGTRLTVV.

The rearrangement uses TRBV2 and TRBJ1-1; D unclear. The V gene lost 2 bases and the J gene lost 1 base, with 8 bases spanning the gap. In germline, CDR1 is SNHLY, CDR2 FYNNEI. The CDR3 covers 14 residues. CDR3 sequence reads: CASSEQYRNTEAFF. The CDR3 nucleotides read TGTGCCAGCAGTGAACAATACCGGAACACTGAAGCTTTCTTT. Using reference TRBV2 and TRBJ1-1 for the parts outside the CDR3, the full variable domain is EPEVTQTPSHQVTQMGQEVILRCVPISNHLYFYWYRQILGQKVEFLVSFYNNEISEKSEIFDDQFSVERPDGSNFTLKIRSTKLEDSAMYFCASSEQYRNTEAFFGQGTRLTVV.

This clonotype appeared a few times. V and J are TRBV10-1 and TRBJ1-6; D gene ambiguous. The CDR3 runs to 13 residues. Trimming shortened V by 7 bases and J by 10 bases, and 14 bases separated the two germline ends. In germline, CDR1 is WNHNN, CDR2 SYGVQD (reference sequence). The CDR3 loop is CASIHGYKSPLHF. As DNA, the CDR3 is TGCGCCAGCATCCACGGTTACAAGTCACCCCTCCACTTT.

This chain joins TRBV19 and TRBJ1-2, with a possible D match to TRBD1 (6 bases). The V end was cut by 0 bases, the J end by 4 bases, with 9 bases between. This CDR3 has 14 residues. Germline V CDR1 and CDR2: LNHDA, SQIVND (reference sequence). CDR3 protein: CASSIEGTTYGYTF. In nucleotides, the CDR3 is TGTGCCAGTAGTATAGAGGGGACAACCTATGGCTACACCTTC.

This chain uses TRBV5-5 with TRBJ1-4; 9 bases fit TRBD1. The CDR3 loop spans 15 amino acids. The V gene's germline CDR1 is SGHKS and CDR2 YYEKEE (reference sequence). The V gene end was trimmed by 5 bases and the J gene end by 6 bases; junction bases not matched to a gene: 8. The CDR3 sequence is CASRPIWTGDEKLFF. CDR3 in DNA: TGTGCCAGCAGACCCATCTGGACAGGGGATGAAAAACTGTTTTTT.

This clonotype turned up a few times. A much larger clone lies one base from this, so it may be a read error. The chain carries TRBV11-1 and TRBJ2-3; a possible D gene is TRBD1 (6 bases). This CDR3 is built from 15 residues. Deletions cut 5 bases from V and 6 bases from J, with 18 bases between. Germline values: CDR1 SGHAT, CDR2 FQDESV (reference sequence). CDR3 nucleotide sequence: TGTGCCAGCAGCACCCGGGACATAGGGTCGGATACGCAGTATTTT. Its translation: CASSTRDIGSDTQYF.

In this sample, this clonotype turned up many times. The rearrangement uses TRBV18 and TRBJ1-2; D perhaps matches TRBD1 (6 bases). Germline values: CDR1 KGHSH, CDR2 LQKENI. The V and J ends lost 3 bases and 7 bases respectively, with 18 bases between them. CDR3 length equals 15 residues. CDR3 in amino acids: CASSPSFTGNGGYTF. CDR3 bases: TGTGCCAGCTCACCCAGCTTTACAGGGAATGGTGGCTACACCTTC.

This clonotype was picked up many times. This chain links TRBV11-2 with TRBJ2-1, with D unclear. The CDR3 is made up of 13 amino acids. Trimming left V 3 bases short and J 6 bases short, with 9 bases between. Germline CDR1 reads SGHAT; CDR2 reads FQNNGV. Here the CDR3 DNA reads TGTGCCAGCAGCTTTCAGAGAACCAATGAGCAGTTCTTC. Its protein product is CASSFQRTNEQFF.

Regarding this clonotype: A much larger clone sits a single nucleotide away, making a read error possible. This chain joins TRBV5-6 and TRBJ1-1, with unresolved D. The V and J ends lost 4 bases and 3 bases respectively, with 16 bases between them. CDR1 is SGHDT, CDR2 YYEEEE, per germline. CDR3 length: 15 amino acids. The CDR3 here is CASSDGIQRDTEAFF. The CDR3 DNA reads TGTGCCAGCAGCGATGGGATCCAAAGGGACACTGAAGCTTTCTTT.

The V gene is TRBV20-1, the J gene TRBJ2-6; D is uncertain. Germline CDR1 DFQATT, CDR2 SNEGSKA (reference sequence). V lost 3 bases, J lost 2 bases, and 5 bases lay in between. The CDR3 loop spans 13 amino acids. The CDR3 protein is CSASVAGANVLTF. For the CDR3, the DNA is TGCAGTGCTAGCGTCGCTGGGGCCAACGTCCTGACTTTC.

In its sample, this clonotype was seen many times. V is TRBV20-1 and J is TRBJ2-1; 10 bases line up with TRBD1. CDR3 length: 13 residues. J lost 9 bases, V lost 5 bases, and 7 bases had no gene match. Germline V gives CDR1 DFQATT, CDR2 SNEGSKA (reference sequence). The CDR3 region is CSAPRQGAGEQFF. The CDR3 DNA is TGCAGTGCTCCACGACAGGGGGCTGGTGAGCAGTTCTTC.

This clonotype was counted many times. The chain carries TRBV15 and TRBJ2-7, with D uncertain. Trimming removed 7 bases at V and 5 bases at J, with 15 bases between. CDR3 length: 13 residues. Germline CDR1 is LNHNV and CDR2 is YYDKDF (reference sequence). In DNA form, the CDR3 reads TGTGCCACCACTTTGGGCAGGCGCGACGAGCAGTACTTC. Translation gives CATTLGRRDEQYF.

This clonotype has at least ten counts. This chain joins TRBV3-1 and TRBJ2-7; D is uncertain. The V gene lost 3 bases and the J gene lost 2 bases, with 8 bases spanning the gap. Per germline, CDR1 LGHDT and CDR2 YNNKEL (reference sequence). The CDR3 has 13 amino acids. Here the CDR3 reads CASSHRQAYEQYF. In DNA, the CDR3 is TGTGCCAGCAGCCACCGCCAGGCCTACGAGCAGTACTTC.

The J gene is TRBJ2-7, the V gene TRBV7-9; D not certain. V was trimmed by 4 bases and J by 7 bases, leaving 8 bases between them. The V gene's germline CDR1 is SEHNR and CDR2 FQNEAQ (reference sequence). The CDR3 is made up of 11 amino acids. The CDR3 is CASSSELEQYF. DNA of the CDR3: TGTGCCAGCAGCTCTGAACTAGAGCAGTACTTC.

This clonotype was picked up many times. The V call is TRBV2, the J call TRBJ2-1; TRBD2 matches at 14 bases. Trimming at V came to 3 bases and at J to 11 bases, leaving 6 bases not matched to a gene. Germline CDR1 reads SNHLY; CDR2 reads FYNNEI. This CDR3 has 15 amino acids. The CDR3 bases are TGTGCCAGCAGTGAGTTAGGACTAGCGGGGGGAAAGCAGTTCTTC. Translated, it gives CASSELGLAGGKQFF.

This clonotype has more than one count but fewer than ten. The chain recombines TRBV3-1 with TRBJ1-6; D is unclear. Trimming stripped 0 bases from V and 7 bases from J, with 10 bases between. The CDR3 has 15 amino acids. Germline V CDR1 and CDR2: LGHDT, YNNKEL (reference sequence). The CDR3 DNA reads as TGTGCCAGCAGCCAAGATGAGAAAGGCAATTCACCCCTCCACTTT. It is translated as CASSQDEKGNSPLHF.

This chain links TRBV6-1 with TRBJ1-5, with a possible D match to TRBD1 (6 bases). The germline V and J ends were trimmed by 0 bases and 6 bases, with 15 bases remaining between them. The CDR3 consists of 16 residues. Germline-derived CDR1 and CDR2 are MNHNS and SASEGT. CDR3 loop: CASSEAPGGHGQPQHF. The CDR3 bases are TGTGCCAGCAGTGAAGCGCCGGGGGGGCATGGTCAGCCCCAGCATTTT.

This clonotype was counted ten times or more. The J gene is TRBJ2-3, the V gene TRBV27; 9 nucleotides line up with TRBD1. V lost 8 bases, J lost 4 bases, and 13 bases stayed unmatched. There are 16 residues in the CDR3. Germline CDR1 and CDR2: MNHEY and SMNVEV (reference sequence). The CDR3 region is CASRTSGTGIPDTQYF. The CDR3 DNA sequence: TGTGCCAGCCGCACCTCCGGGACAGGGATCCCAGATACGCAGTATTTT.